The next 32 T cell receptor beta chains were all read from a single sample in a study of blood T cell repertoires in COVID-19. TCRdb's copy holds only in-frame clones and misses some; the assay was immunoSEQ multiplex PCR. The sample shows 150,000 to 200,000 clones, around four fifths of them seen only once. Sequenced sample: peripheral blood. Source of these receptors: an older woman with COVID-19, enrolled during active disease.

The chain couples TRBV6-5 to TRBJ1-2; 8 nucleotides line up with TRBD1. There are 15 residues in the CDR3. Germline CDR1 and CDR2: MNHEY and SVGAGI. Trimming took 2 bases from V and 0 from J; bases not matched to a gene: 2. The CDR3 sequence: CASSYGTGANYGYTF. CDR3 nucleotide sequence: TGTGCCAGCAGTTACGGGACAGGAGCTAACTATGGCTACACCTTC.

The chain joins TRBV28 to TRBJ1-4, with a weak D call TRBD1 (6 bases). V lost 5 bases, J lost 8 bases, and 18 bases lay in between. There are 15 residues in the CDR3. From germline, CDR1 is MDHEN and CDR2 SYDVKM. The CDR3 DNA reads as TGTGCCAGCAGTATACCCAGAACGGGGGGCGAAAAACTGTTTTTT. Translated, it gives CASSIPRTGGEKLFF.

This clone appeared once. This chain uses TRBV9 with TRBJ1-2, with a possible D match to TRBD1 (6 bases). The length of the CDR3 is 15 residues. CDR1 is SGDLS, CDR2 YYNGEE, per germline. V was shortened by 2 bases and J by 7 bases, with 18 bases between the two germline ends. The CDR3 is CASSVGNRVGVGYTF. CDR3 DNA sequence: TGTGCCAGCAGCGTGGGGAACAGGGTAGGAGTTGGCTACACCTTC.

The V and J genes are TRBV27 and TRBJ1-3, with D perhaps matching TRBD1 (6 bases). There are 15 residues in the CDR3. CDR1 is MNHEY, CDR2 SMNVEV, per germline (reference sequence). V was pared by 4 bases and J by 0 bases, with 10 bases between. The CDR3 protein is CASSWGHPSGNTIYF. The CDR3 nucleotides read TGTGCCAGCAGTTGGGGACATCCCTCTGGAAACACCATATATTTT.

The genes are TRBV2 and TRBJ1-4; 8 nucleotides align to TRBD1. CDR1 is SNHLY and CDR2 is FYNNEI in the germline V gene. This CDR3 is built from 14 residues. J lost 7 bases, V lost 4 bases, and 5 bases had no gene match. CDR3 sequence: CASSGGRGPEKLFF. The DNA of the CDR3 is TGTGCCAGCAGTGGGGGCAGGGGGCCTGAAAAACTGTTTTTT.

The chain is built from TRBV30 and TRBJ2-5; 13 bases are shared with TRBD2. Unmatched junction bases numbered 6, after V lost 3 bases and J lost 5 bases. This CDR3 is built from 15 residues. Germline CDR1 and CDR2: GTSNPN and SVGIG (reference sequence). CDR3 residues: CAWSQLAGGLETQYF. The DNA for the CDR3 is TGTGCCTGGAGCCAACTAGCGGGAGGGTTGGAGACCCAGTACTTC.

The chain is built from TRBV6-6 and TRBJ1-1; 10 bases are a match to TRBD1. The germline V gene encodes CDR1 MNHNY and CDR2 SVGAGI (reference sequence). V lost 4 bases and J lost 4; bases outside the gene matches: 3. This CDR3 comprises 14 residues. The CDR3 loop is CASSLTGGVTEAFF. As DNA, the CDR3 is TGTGCCAGCAGTTTGACAGGGGGCGTCACTGAAGCTTTCTTT.

This chain links TRBV27 with TRBJ1-3, with 10 bases that match TRBD1. J gave up 7 bases and V 3 bases, and 9 bases lay outside the gene matches. The CDR3 runs to 16 residues. The germline CDR1 and CDR2 sequences are MNHEY and SMNVEV (reference sequence). CDR3 loop: CASSLNRDRGRNTIYF. Written as DNA, the CDR3 is TGTGCCAGCAGTTTGAACCGGGACAGGGGACGGAACACCATATATTTT.

The chain couples TRBV6-2 or TRBV6-3 to TRBJ2-7, with TRBD1 matching 7 bases. Germline-derived CDR1 and CDR2 are MNHEY and SVGEGT. V gave up 0 bases and J gave up 6 bases; unmatched junction bases: 5. The CDR3 extends over 14 amino acids. The CDR3: CASSYSDRVPEQYV. For the CDR3, the DNA is TGTGCCAGCAGTTACTCCGACAGGGTCCCCGAGCAGTACGTC.

The V gene is TRBV27, the J gene TRBJ2-3; D perhaps matches TRBD1 (6 bases). This CDR3 spans 17 amino acids. CDR1 and CDR2 from the germline V gene are MNHEY and SMNVEV (reference sequence). V was shortened by 6 bases and J by 8 bases, with 27 bases between the two germline ends. The CDR3 loop is CASSPQRQAVWGSTQYF. CDR3 DNA sequence: TGTGCCAGCAGCCCCCAAAGACAGGCAGTATGGGGTAGTACGCAGTATTTT.

The chain recombines TRBV7-9 with TRBJ2-2; possible D gene TRBD1, 5 bases. V lost 5 bases, J lost 5 bases, and 15 bases lay in between. This CDR3 region has 15 residues. Per the germline V gene, CDR1 is SEHNR and CDR2 is FQNEAQ (reference sequence). The CDR3 nucleotides read TGTGCCAGCAGCCCTCCCAGGGCCTATACCGGGGAGCTGTTTTTT. This codes for CASSPPRAYTGELFF.

This clone was found once. V and J are TRBV5-4 and TRBJ1-2, with D unclear. This CDR3 is built from 16 residues. The V end was cut by 4 bases, the J end by 7 bases, with 23 bases between. CDR1 is SGHNT and CDR2 is YYREEE in the germline V gene (reference sequence). The CDR3 spells CASSPGGSRVESGYTF. The CDR3 nucleotides are TGTGCCAGCAGCCCAGGAGGTTCGAGGGTTGAAAGTGGCTACACCTTC. The full variable domain, in which reference TRBV5-4 and TRBJ1-2 provide the parts outside the CDR3, is ETGVTQSPTHLIKTRGQQVTLRCSSQSGHNTVSWYQQALGQGPQFIFQYYREEENGRGNFPPRFSGLQFPNYSSELNVNALELDDSALYLCASSPGGSRVESGYTFGSGTRLTVV.

The rearrangement uses TRBV19 and TRBJ2-7; TRBD1 agrees at 8 bases. Germline CDR1 and CDR2: LNHDA and SQIVND (reference sequence). The CDR3 has 13 amino acids. J gave up 6 bases and V 6 bases, and 7 bases lay outside the gene matches. The CDR3 bases are TGTGCCAGTAGCCATCCTGGACAGGGCGAGCAGTACTTC. This sequence encodes CASSHPGQGEQYF.

This clone was counted at least ten times. The genes are TRBV29-1 and TRBJ1-2; 7 bases agree with TRBD1. V was pared by 6 bases and J by 2 bases, with 15 bases of the junction left unmatched. The CDR3 contains 16 residues. Per the germline V gene, CDR1 is SQVTM and CDR2 is ANQGSEA. CDR3 residues: CSVVLGRGDRNYGYTF. Here the CDR3 DNA reads TGCAGCGTCGTGTTGGGCAGGGGGGATCGGAACTATGGCTACACCTTC.

The chain recombines TRBV5-8 with TRBJ2-5; D might be TRBD1 (5 bases). Per germline, CDR1 SGHTS and CDR2 YDEGEE. The CDR3 is 15 amino acids. The ends were cut back, 6 bases at V and 5 bases at J, with 20 bases in the middle. DNA of the CDR3: TGTGCCAGCACCCTAGGGGCGAGAGTTTCCGAGACCCAGTACTTC. The encoded protein is CASTLGARVSETQYF.

The chain carries TRBV28 and TRBJ1-2, with D unclear. Deletions cut 10 bases from V and 5 bases from J, with 11 bases between. This CDR3 contains 11 residues. Germline values: CDR1 MDHEN, CDR2 SYDVKM. CDR3 in DNA: TGTGCCACCCCACGGGATTATGGCTACACCTTC. Protein product: CATPRDYGYTF.

The V gene is TRBV5-1, the J gene TRBJ1-2; weak D call: TRBD1 (5 bases). The CDR3 has 15 amino acids. Germline V lookup: CDR1 SGHRS, CDR2 YFSETQ. Between the trimmed V and J ends, which lost 0 bases and 4 bases, there was a span of 13 bases. Here the CDR3 DNA reads TGCGCCAGCAGCTTGGCCGTGGGGCAAAGCTATGGCTACACCTTC. Its protein is CASSLAVGQSYGYTF.

This clone was found once. The chain carries TRBV6-1 and TRBJ1-2; perhaps TRBD1 as D (5 bases). Trimming stripped 2 bases from V and 0 bases from J, with 7 bases between. The CDR3 spans 14 residues. Per germline, CDR1 MNHNS and CDR2 SASEGT. The CDR3 loop is CASSEQGTNYGYTF. The CDR3 nucleotides read TGTGCCAGCAGTGAACAGGGAACTAACTATGGCTACACCTTC.

V usage is TRBV11-3 and J usage is TRBJ1-2; TRBD1 aligns across 7 bases. This CDR3 region has 13 residues. Trimming at V came to 3 bases and at J to 2 bases, leaving 0 bases not matched to a gene. CDR1 is SGHNT and CDR2 is YENEEA in the germline V gene. The DNA of the CDR3 is TGTGCCAGCAGCTTGGGACAGAACTATGGCTACACCTTC. Translation: CASSLGQNYGYTF.

V usage is TRBV5-1 and J usage is TRBJ1-2; D uncertain. The CDR3 loop spans 13 amino acids. The germline V gene encodes CDR1 SGHRS and CDR2 YFSETQ. V was shortened by 4 bases and J by 7 bases, with 14 bases between the two germline ends. As DNA, the CDR3 is TGCGCCAGCAGCCCGGGAGGTCAGGTTGGCTACACCTTC. As protein: CASSPGGQVGYTF.

The chain combines TRBV6-6 with TRBJ1-1, with 9 bases identical to TRBD1. The CDR3 spans 14 residues. After removal of 0 bases from V and 4 bases from J, the junction contained 0 bases not matched to a gene. Germline V gene lookup returns CDR1 MNHNY and CDR2 SVGAGI (reference sequence). The chain's CDR3 is CASSYSTGGTEAFF. The CDR3 DNA reads as TGTGCCAGCAGTTACTCGACAGGGGGCACTGAAGCTTTCTTT.

CDR3 in DNA: TGTGCCAGCAGTTTAGATCGGGCCAGGGGAGTCTATGGCTACACCTTC. The encoded protein is CASSLDRARGVYGYTF. The chain is built from TRBV28 and TRBJ1-2; TRBD1 is a possible D gene (6 bases). The CDR3 runs 16 residues. V lost 2 bases to trimming and J lost 4 bases, with 17 bases between them. Per the germline V gene, CDR1 is MDHEN and CDR2 is SYDVKM.

This clone was found once. The V gene is TRBV9, the J gene TRBJ1-2, with 10 positions matching TRBD1. CDR1 is SGDLS and CDR2 is YYNGEE in the germline V gene. The J segment lost 6 bases and the V segment lost 3 bases, leaving 8 bases of the junction unmatched. The CDR3 sequence is 15 residues long. In DNA, the CDR3 is TGTGCCAGCAGCGCCGGGACAGGGGTAGTTAATGGCTACACCTTC. Translation: CASSAGTGVVNGYTF.

Only a few counts were recorded for this clone. V is TRBV19 and J is TRBJ1-5; D not resolved. Trimming removed 1 base at V and 1 base at J, with 8 bases between. The CDR3 has 15 amino acids. Per germline, CDR1 LNHDA and CDR2 SQIVND (reference sequence). CDR3: CASSIVGGSNQPQHF. CDR3 sequence (DNA): TGTGCCAGTAGTATAGTTGGAGGAAGCAATCAGCCCCAGCATTTT.

The J gene is TRBJ1-5, the V gene TRBV28; D is possibly TRBD1 (5 bases). Deletions cut 6 bases from V and 2 bases from J, with 23 bases between. The CDR3 runs to 18 residues. The germline CDR1 and CDR2 sequences are MDHEN and SYDVKM. The CDR3 loop reads CASSPPKGGVGGNQPQHF. As DNA, the CDR3 is TGTGCCAGCAGCCCGCCAAAAGGAGGGGTGGGGGGCAATCAGCCCCAGCATTTT.

The gene calls are TRBV7-9 and TRBJ2-7; no definite D call. CDR1 and CDR2 from the germline V gene are SEHNR and FQNEAQ (reference sequence). The CDR3 is made up of 17 amino acids. Trimming left V 5 bases short and J 3 bases short, with 23 bases between. The CDR3 DNA follows: TGTGCCAGCAGCAACTTATCGGCTGGTCTAAGAGGCTACGAGCAGTACTTC. Protein product: CASSNLSAGLRGYEQYF.

This clone was detected only a few times. The rearrangement links TRBV10-3 to TRBJ1-5, with 11 bases aligning to TRBD1. The junction had 4 bases not matched to a gene; V was cut back by 4 bases and J by 2 bases. Germline V gene sequence: CDR1 ENHRY, CDR2 SYGVKD. CDR3 length: 16 amino acids. The CDR3 here is CAISASGQGGNQPQHF. Written as DNA, the CDR3 is TGTGCCATCAGTGCCTCGGGACAGGGGGGCAATCAGCCCCAGCATTTT.

This clone was observed a few times. The chain combines TRBV7-9 with TRBJ1-5; D possibly corresponds to TRBD1 (5 bases). The CDR3 runs to 15 residues. In germline, CDR1 is SEHNR, CDR2 FQNEAQ (reference sequence). Deletions cut 5 bases from V and 4 bases from J, with 15 bases between. Written as DNA, the CDR3 is TGTGCCAGCAGCACCCACGGGGGATCAAATCAGCCCCAGCATTTT. Translating it yields CASSTHGGSNQPQHF.

The chain employs TRBV19 and TRBJ1-1; tentatively, D is TRBD1 (6 bases). CDR1 LNHDA and CDR2 SQIVND come from the germline V gene (reference sequence). The CDR3 sequence is 13 residues long. V was cut by 5 bases and J by 6 bases, with 13 bases left in between. The CDR3 region is CASSLQGIPEAFF. The CDR3, as DNA: TGTGCCAGTAGTTTACAGGGTATCCCTGAAGCTTTCTTT.

This rearrangement joins TRBV5-4 to TRBJ1-2, with 7 nucleotides matching TRBD1. In germline, CDR1 is SGHNT, CDR2 YYREEE (reference sequence). Trimming cost V 10 bases and J 4 bases; bases outside gene matches: 22. The CDR3 runs to 17 residues. The CDR3 bases are TGTGCCCGCCGCGGCGGGGGGGCGGGACAGCTTTCCTATGGCTACACCTTC. Translating gives CARRGGGAGQLSYGYTF.

The V gene is TRBV25-1, the J gene TRBJ1-4; tentative D call: TRBD1 (6 bases). Germline assignment: CDR1 MGHDK and CDR2 SYGVNS. The CDR3 totals 15 residues. V was clipped by 5 bases and J by 8 bases, with 18 bases between them. The CDR3 coding sequence is TGTGCCAGCAGTCCATCACAGGGCATAGGAGAAAAACTGTTTTTT. It is translated as CASSPSQGIGEKLFF.

The chain employs TRBV28 and TRBJ1-5; TRBD1 is a possible D gene (6 bases). Germline values: CDR1 MDHEN, CDR2 SYDVKM. This CDR3 has 16 amino acids. V was pared by 3 bases and J by 2 bases, with 14 bases between. The CDR3 DNA follows: TGTGCCAGCAGTTTGGCCCCAGGGGCAGGCAATCAGCCCCAGCATTTT. The encoded protein is CASSLAPGAGNQPQHF.